This note documents a single T cell receptor beta chain sequence. CDR3 length equals 15 residues. From germline, CDR1 is SGHTA and CDR2 FQGTGA. V was trimmed by 0 bases and J by 8 bases, leaving 11 bases between them. The data stem from a study of blood T cell repertoires in COVID-19. The protocol was immunoSEQ multiplex PCR, while the TCRdb copy is restricted to in-frame clones and leaves out a portion. The data contain about 250,000 clones, 85% of them singletons. This chain joins TRBV7-3 and TRBJ1-6, with unresolved D. The clonotype comes from a woman between 50 and 59 years old with acute COVID-19. Sequenced material: PBMCs or T cells enriched from blood (not recorded which). This CDR3 is CASSLTWAGDSPLHF. CDR3 nucleotides: TGTGCCAGCAGCTTAACGTGGGCCGGGGATTCACCCCTCCACTTT.